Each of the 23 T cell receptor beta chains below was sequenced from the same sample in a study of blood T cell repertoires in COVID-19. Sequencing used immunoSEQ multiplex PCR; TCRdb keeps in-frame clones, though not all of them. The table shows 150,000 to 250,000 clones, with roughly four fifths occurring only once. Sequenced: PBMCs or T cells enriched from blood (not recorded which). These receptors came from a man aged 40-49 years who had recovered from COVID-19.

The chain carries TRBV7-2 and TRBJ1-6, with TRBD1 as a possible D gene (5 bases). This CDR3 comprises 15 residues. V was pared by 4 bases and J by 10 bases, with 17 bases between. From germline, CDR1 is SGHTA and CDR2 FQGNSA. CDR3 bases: TGTGCCAGCAGCTCCCTACCTCTGGGGCAGTCACCCCTCCACTTT. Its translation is CASSSLPLGQSPLHF.

The CDR3 loop is CASSQGSAGQGFRYEQYV. CDR3 DNA sequence: TGCGCCAGCAGCCAAGGAAGCGCGGGACAGGGATTCCGCTACGAGCAGTACGTC. The V gene is TRBV4-1, the J gene TRBJ2-7, with 9 positions matching TRBD1. From germline, CDR1 is MGHRA and CDR2 YSYEKL. CDR3 length equals 18 residues. J gave up 3 bases and V 1 base, and 13 bases lay outside the gene matches.

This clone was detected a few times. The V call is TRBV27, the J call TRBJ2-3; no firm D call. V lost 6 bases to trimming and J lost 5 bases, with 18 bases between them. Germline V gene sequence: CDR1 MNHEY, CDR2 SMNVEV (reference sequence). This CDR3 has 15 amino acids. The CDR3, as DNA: TGTGCCAGCAGCCGCCCTTCGTCAGCGAGAGATACGCAGTATTTT. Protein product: CASSRPSSARDTQYF.

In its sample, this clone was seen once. The CDR3, as DNA: TGTGCCAGCTCACCAGACAGCTACGAGCAGTACGTC. Translation gives CASSPDSYEQYV. The chain carries TRBV18 and TRBJ2-7; perhaps TRBD1 as D (5 bases). The CDR3 consists of 12 residues. The ends were cut back, 2 bases at V and 3 bases at J, with 5 bases in the middle. CDR1 is KGHSH and CDR2 is LQKENI in the germline V gene.

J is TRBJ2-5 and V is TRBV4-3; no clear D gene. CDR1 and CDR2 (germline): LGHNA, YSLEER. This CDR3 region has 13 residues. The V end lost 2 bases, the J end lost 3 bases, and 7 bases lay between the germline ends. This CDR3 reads CASSQLRKETQYF. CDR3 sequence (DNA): TGCGCCAGCAGCCAACTCAGGAAAGAGACCCAGTACTTC.

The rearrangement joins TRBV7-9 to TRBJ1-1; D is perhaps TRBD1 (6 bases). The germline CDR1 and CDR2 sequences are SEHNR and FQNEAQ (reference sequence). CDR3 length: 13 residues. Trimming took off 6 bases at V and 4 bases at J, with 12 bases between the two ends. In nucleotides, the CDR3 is TGTGCCAGCAGTTTTACAGGGCTCACTGAAGCTTTCTTT. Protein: CASSFTGLTEAFF.

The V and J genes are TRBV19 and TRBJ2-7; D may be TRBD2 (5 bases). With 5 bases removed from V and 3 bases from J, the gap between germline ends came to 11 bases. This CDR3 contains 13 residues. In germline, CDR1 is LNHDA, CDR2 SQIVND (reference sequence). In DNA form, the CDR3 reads TGTGCCAGTAGTGCCGGGGTCCTCTACGAGCAGTACTTC. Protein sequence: CASSAGVLYEQYF.

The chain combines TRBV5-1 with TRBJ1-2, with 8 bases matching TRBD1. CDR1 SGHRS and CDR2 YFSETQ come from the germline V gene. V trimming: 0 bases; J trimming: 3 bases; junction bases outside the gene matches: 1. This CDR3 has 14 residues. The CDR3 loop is CASSLAQGDYGYTF. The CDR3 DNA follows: TGCGCCAGCAGCTTGGCACAGGGGGACTATGGCTACACCTTC.

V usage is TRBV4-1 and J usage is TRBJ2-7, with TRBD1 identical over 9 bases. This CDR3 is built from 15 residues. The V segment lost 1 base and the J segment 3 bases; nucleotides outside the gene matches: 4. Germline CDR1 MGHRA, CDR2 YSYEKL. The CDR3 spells CASSQGGQGIYEQYV. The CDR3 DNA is TGCGCCAGCAGCCAAGGGGGACAGGGAATCTACGAGCAGTACGTC.

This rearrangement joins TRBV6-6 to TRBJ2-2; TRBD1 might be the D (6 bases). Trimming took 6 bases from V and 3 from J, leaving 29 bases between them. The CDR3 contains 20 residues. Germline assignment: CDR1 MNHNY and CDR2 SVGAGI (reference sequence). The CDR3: CASSLSSRDTVLRDTGELFF. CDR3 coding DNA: TGTGCCAGCAGCCTATCGTCCCGGGACACGGTATTGCGTGACACCGGGGAGCTGTTTTTT.

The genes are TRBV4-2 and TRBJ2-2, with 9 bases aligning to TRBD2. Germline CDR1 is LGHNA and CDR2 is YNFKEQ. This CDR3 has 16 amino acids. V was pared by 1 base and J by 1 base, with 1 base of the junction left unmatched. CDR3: CASSQATSGNTGELFF. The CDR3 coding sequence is TGTGCCAGCAGCCAAGCGACTAGCGGGAACACCGGGGAGCTGTTTTTT.

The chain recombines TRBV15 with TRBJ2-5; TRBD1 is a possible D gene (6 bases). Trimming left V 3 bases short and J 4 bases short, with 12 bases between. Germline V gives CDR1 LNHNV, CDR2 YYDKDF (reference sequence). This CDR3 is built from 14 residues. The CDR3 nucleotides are TGTGCCACCAGCAGGGAGGACAGACGAGAGACCCAGTACTTC. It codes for CATSREDRRETQYF. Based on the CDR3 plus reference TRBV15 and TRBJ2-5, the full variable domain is DAMVIQNPRYQVTQFGKPVTLSCSQTLNHNVMYWYQQKSSQAPKLLFHYYDKDFNNEADTPDNFQSRRPNTSFCFLDIRSPGLGDTAMYLCATSREDRRETQYFGPGTRLLVL.

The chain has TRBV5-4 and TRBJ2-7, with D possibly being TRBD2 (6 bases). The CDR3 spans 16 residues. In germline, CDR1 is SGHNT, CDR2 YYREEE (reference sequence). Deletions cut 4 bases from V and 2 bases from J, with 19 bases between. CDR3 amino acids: CASSPGLETGTYEQYF. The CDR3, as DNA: TGTGCCAGCAGCCCGGGACTTGAGACTGGGACCTACGAGCAGTACTTC.

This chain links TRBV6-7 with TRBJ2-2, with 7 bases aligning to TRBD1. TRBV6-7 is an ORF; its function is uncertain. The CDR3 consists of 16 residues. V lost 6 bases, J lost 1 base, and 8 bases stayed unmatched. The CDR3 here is CASRNRGGENTGELFF. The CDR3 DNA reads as TGTGCCAGCAGAAACAGGGGCGGAGAGAACACCGGGGAGCTGTTTTTT.

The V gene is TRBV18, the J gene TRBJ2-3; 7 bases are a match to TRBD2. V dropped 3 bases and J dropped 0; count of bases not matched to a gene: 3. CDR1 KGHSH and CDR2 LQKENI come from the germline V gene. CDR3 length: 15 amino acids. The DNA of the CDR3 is TGTGCCAGCTCACCGAGCGGGATCAGCACAGATACGCAGTATTTT. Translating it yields CASSPSGISTDTQYF.

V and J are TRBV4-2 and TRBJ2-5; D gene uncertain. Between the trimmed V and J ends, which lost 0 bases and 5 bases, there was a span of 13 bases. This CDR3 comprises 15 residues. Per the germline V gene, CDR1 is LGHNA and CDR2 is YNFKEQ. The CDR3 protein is CASSQEARSGETQYF. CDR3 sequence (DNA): TGTGCCAGCAGCCAAGAGGCCCGCTCCGGGGAGACCCAGTACTTC.

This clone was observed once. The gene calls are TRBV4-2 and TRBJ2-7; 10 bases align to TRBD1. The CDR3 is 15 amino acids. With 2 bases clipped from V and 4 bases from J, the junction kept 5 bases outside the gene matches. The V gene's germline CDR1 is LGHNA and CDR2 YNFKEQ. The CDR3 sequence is CASSQRGTGVYEQYF. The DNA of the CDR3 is TGTGCCAGCAGCCAAAGGGGGACAGGGGTTTACGAGCAGTACTTC.

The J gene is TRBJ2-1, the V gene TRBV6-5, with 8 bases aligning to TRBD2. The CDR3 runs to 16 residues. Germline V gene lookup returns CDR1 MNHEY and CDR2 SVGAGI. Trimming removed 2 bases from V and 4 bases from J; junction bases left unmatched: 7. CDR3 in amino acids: CASSYGGGREYNEQFF. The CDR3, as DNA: TGTGCCAGCAGTTACGGCGGGGGGCGCGAATACAATGAGCAGTTCTTC.

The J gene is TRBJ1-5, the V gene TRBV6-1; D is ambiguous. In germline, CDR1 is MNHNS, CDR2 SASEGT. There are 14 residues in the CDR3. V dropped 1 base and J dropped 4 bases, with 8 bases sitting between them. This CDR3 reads CASSEVSGNQPQHF. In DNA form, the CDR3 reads TGTGCCAGCAGTGAAGTAAGCGGGAATCAGCCCCAGCATTTT.

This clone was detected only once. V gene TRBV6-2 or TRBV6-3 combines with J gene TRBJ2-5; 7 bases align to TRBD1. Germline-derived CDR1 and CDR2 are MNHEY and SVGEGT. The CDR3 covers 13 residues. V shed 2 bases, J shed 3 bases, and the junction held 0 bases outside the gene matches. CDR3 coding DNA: TGTGCCAGCAGTTACGACAGGGAAGAGACCCAGTACTTC. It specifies CASSYDREETQYF.

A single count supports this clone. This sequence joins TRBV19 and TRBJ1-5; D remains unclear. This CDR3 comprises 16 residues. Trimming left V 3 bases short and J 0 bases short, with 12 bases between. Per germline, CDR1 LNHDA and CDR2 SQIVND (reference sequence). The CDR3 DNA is TGTGCCAGTAGTATCAGAACCGACTATAGCAATCAGCCCCAGCATTTT. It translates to CASSIRTDYSNQPQHF.

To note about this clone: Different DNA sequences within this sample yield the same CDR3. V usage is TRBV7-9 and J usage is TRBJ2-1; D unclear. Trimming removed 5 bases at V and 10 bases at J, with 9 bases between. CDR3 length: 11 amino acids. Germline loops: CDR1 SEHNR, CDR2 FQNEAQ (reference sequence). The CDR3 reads CASSLSGEQFF. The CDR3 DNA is TGTGCCAGCAGCCTCTCCGGGGAGCAGTTCTTC.

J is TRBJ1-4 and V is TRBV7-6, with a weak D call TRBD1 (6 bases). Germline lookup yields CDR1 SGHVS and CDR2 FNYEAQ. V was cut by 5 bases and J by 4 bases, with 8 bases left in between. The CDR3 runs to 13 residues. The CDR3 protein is CASSTDSNEKLFF. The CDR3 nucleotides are TGTGCCAGCAGCACGGACAGTAATGAAAAACTGTTTTTT.